This TCR beta chain was sequenced during a study of cytomegalovirus exposure and HLA in healthy donors. Study in general: Early released data had about 85 million unique TCRs, all coming from HLA-typed donors. Points from the study as a whole: TCR beta V- and J-gene trimming, according to a later analysis, was linked to a missense DCLRE1C variant.

About this clone itself: Its specificity is unknown.

Researchers ran the PCR with 60 Vbeta and 13 Jbeta primers. Original processing methods: Later work found about 80 million unique TCR beta chains, with about 10 million shared. The repertoire was sequenced with immunoSEQ multiplex PCR; TCRdb's copy has only in-frame clones and lacks some. V, J and clone size are taken as reported in that table, and D and trimming were inferred from the DNA itself. Of some 150,000 clones listed, 70% to 85% are singletons. V lost 3 bases, J lost 10 bases, and 9 bases lay in between. The CDR3 consists of 11 residues. The germline V gene has CDR1 MDHEN and CDR2 SYDVKM. The chain has TRBV28 and TRBJ1-1; D unclear. Sample: PBMCs. The receptor comes from a male donor in good health and CMV-seronegative. In DNA form, the CDR3 reads TGTGCCAGCAGTTTTGAGTTTGTAGCTTTCTTT. Protein: CASSFEFVAFF.